This T cell receptor beta chain was retrieved from a study of control samples from healthy donors and cancer patients. The repertoire was sequenced with immunoSEQ multiplex PCR; TCRdb's copy has only in-frame clones and lacks some. The sample includes about 120,000 clones, roughly 88% of them seen just once. Germline CDR1 SQVTM, CDR2 ANQGSEA. Trimming took off 7 bases at V and 5 bases at J, with 15 bases between the two ends. This CDR3 spans 13 amino acids. The J gene is TRBJ2-1, the V gene TRBV29-1; D not resolved. The source is an older woman with lung cancer. The sample comprised PBMCs. This CDR3 is CSAMRRSNNEQFF. The CDR3 region has the DNA TGCAGCGCCATGCGTCGGTCGAACAATGAGCAGTTCTTC.